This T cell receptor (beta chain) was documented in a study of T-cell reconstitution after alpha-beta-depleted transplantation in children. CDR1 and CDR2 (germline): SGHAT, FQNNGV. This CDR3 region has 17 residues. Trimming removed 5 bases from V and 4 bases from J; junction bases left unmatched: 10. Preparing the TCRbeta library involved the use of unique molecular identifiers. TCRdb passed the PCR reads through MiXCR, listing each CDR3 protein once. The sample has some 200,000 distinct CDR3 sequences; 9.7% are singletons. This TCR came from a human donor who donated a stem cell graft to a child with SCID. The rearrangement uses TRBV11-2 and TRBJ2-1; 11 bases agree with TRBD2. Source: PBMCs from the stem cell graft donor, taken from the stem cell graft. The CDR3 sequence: CASSLGPGLAEYNEQFF. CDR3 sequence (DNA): TGTGCCAGCAGCCTTGGGCCGGGACTAGCGGAGTACAATGAGCAGTTCTTC.